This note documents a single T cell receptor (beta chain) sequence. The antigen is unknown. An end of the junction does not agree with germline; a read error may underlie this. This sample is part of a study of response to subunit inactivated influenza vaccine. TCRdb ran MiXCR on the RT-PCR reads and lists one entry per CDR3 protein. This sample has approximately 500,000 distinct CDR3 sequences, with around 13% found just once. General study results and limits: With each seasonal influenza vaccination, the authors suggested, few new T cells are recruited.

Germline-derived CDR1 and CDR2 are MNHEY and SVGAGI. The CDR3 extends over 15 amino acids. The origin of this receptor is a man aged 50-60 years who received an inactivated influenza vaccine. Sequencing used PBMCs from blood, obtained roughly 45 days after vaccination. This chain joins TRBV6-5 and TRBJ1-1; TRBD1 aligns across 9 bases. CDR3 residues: CASSNSQGASTEAFF. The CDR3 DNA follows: TGTGCCAGCAGTAACTCACAGGGGGCGAGCACTGAAGCTTTCTTT.